This T cell receptor (beta chain) was observed in a study of STAT5B mutations in CD4+ large granular lymphocyte leukemia. Study outcomes and limitations: No patients shared main leukemic clonotypes, though roughly 27% appeared at low frequency elsewhere. Patient CD4-sorted repertoires looked more clonal than healthy CD4+ repertoires, even without putative leukemic clones.

Libraries were prepared by immunoSEQ multiplex PCR; TCRdb keeps only in-frame clonotypes and omits some of them. Seen here are about 30,000 clones, 70% to 80% observed once, and the top ten hold about 0.45%. V dropped 7 bases and J dropped 0 bases, with 11 bases sitting between them. Germline V lookup: CDR1 SNHLY, CDR2 FYNNEI. The CDR3 covers 14 residues. For this clone: What it recognizes is unknown.

The chain is built from TRBV2 and TRBJ2-3, with D unclear. The sequence derives from a human donor in good health. Input material: CD4+ T cells from blood buffy coats. The CDR3 bases are TGTGCCAGCACCAGACTCGCTAGCACAGATACGCAGTATTTT. This translates into CASTRLASTDTQYF.